This T cell receptor beta chain was recovered during a study of identical twins. The CDR3 consists of 15 residues. Germline V lookup: CDR1 MNHNS, CDR2 SASEGT. The trim removed 7 bases at V and 4 bases at J, leaving 6 bases unmatched. TCRdb redid the calling of the 5' RACE reads with MiXCR, one entry per CDR3 protein. The repertoire holds around 490,000 distinct CDR3 sequences, about 13% seen once, with around 0.98% in the top ten. This clonotype has just a few counts. Its antigen is unknown. Study-wide findings and caveats: Out-of-frame alpha sequences shared between twins exhibited an excess of low generation probability.

These records were also assigned to another study, of yellow fever vaccine responses in identical twins.

This chain connects TRBV6-1 to TRBJ2-2; 10 nucleotides line up with TRBD1. The source of this sequence is a woman aged 18-29 years in good health. The sequencing input was CD4+ T cells sorted from blood. The DNA for the CDR3 is TGTGCCAGCAACACCGGGACAGGGGTCACCGGGGAGCTGTTTTTT. Translation gives CASNTGTGVTGELFF.